This T cell receptor beta chain stems from a study of cytomegalovirus exposure and HLA in healthy donors. The method was immunoSEQ multiplex PCR; TCRdb's version includes in-frame clones alone and lacks a portion of them. The sample holds fewer than 200,000 clones, about 87% seen once. There are 13 residues in the CDR3. Germline assignment: CDR1 SNHLY and CDR2 FYNNEI. Trimming took 3 bases from V and 3 from J, leaving 8 bases between them. The V call is TRBV2, the J call TRBJ2-5, with D possibly being TRBD1 (5 bases). This receptor was obtained from a woman in her twenties or thirties in good health and CMV-seronegative. What was sequenced was PBMCs. The CDR3 is CASSEEQEETQYF. The CDR3 DNA reads as TGTGCCAGCAGTGAGGAACAGGAAGAGACCCAGTACTTC.